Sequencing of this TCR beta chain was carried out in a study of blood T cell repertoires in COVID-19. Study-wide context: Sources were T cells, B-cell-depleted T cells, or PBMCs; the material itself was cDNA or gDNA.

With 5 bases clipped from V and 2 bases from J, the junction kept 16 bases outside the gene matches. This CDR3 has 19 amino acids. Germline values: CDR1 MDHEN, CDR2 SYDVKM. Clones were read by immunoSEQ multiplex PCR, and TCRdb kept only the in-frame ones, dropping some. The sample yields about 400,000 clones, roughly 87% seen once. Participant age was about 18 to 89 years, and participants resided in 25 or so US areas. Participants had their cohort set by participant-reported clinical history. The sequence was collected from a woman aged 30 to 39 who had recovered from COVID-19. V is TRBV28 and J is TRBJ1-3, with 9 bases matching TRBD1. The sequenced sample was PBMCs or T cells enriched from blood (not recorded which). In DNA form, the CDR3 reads TGTGCCAGCAGTCCCCTCCCGGGGACAGGGAAAGGGCCTGGAAACACCATATATTTT. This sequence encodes CASSPLPGTGKGPGNTIYF.